This passage covers 9 T cell receptor beta chains from one sample sequenced in a study of blood T cells in healthy people across ages. For the second PCR, which ran for 7 to 11 cycles, a sample-barcoded 5' primer and a J-beta primer mix were used. TCRdb re-derived calls from the 5' RACE reads in MiXCR, one entry per CDR3 protein. The table lists roughly 1.5 million distinct CDR3 sequences, roughly 43% of them singletons. Sequences were obtained from blood. These TCRs come from a woman under 30 in good health.

The chain has TRBV6-2 or TRBV6-3 and TRBJ2-5; maybe TRBD2 (6 bases). The J call may be faulty, since TRBJ2-7 better matches the DNA end. The germline V gene has CDR1 MNHEY and CDR2 SVGEGT. The CDR3 contains 11 residues. In DNA, the CDR3 is TGTGGCACCCGTCGGGGAGGCGAGCAGTACTTC. Translated, it gives CGTRRGGEQYF.

The chain has TRBV6-5 and TRBJ2-3; D not certain. V lost 0 bases, J lost 8 bases, and 9 bases lay in between. Germline V gene sequence: CDR1 MNHEY, CDR2 SVGAGI. The CDR3 covers 13 residues. This CDR3 is CASSYSGNVTQYF. As DNA, the CDR3 is TGTGCCAGCAGTTACTCGGGTAATGTTACGCAGTATTTT.

This clonotype was observed a few times. The V gene is TRBV4-3, the J gene TRBJ2-7; 8 bases map to TRBD2. J was trimmed by 0 bases and V by 1 base; bases with no gene match: 5. CDR1 LGHNA and CDR2 YSLEER come from the germline V gene. The CDR3 contains 16 residues. CDR3 protein: CASSQGLRGASYEQYF. In nucleotides, the CDR3 is TGCGCCAGCAGCCAAGGACTGCGGGGGGCCTCCTACGAGCAGTACTTC.

Only a few counts were recorded for this clonotype. A read error may produce the germline difference seen at one junction end. J is TRBJ2-7 and V is TRBV4-1; 9 nucleotides match TRBD1. This CDR3 has 16 residues. The germline V gene encodes CDR1 MGHRA and CDR2 YSYEKL. The CDR3: CASSQPTGGKTYEKYF. CDR3 nucleotides: TGCGCCAGCAGCCAACCGACAGGGGGGAAAACCTACGAGAAGTACTTC.

The V call is TRBV20-1, the J call TRBJ1-2; D is uncertain. There are 13 residues in the CDR3. Germline CDR1 reads DFQATT; CDR2 reads SNEGSKA (reference sequence). V lost 3 bases to trimming and J lost 4 bases, with 12 bases between them. CDR3 nucleotide sequence: TGCAGTGCTAGTCAGGAGCATGGCTATGGCTACACCTTC. The encoded protein is CSASQEHGYGYTF.

This chain joins TRBV13 and TRBJ2-7; 9 bases fit TRBD2. CDR3 length equals 19 residues. The V gene's germline CDR1 is PRHDT and CDR2 FYEKMQ (reference sequence). With 5 bases clipped from V and 0 bases from J, the junction kept 17 bases outside the gene matches. In DNA, the CDR3 is TGTGCCAGCAGCCCGGCGACCAGCGGGGGGATATCGAGCTCCTACGAGCAGTACTTC. This codes for CASSPATSGGISSSYEQYF.

Comment on this clonotype: Sequence at one end of the junction differs from germline and may be a read error. The chain has TRBV7-3 and TRBJ2-3; tentatively, D is TRBD1 or TRBD2 (5 bases each). CDR3 length equals 16 residues. CDR1 and CDR2 (germline): SGHTA, FQGTGA. For the CDR3, the DNA is TGTGCCTGCAGCTCCCCGGGACGGAAACGCACAGATACGCAGTATTTT. This codes for CACSSPGRKRTDTQYF.

This chain connects TRBV5-1 to TRBJ2-1; tentatively, D is TRBD2 (6 bases). Germline V gene sequence: CDR1 SGHRS, CDR2 YFSETQ. Trimming shortened V by 0 bases and J by 5 bases, and 15 bases separated the two germline ends. The CDR3 contains 16 residues. The chain's CDR3 is CASSLGRDFLNNEQFF. CDR3 DNA sequence: TGCGCCAGCAGCTTGGGCCGGGACTTCCTTAACAATGAGCAGTTCTTC.

This clonotype has only a few counts. This chain joins TRBV20-1 and TRBJ2-5; D not certain. This CDR3 region has 19 residues. V lost 2 bases, J lost 4 bases, and 29 bases lay in between. Germline V gene lookup returns CDR1 DFQATT and CDR2 SNEGSKA (reference sequence). In DNA, the CDR3 is TGCAGTGCTAGATTAAACCCCCACTTAGGCATGTCGCTACGAGAGACCCAGTACTTC. As protein: CSARLNPHLGMSLRETQYF.